Following are 9 T cell receptor beta chains from one sample sequenced in a study of T cell repertoires in cytomegalovirus infection. TCRdb reprocessed the reads via MiXCR and lists one record per CDR3 protein. This table holds just over 300,000 distinct CDR3 sequences, 17% found once. The specimen sequenced was PBMCs. These receptor sequences come from a human donor in good health (CMV status not recorded). Some clones in this sample may be carry-over from other donors' samples.

Many counts were recorded for this clonotype. For the CDR3, the DNA is TGTGCCATCAGCTTACAGGGGGCTAACTACGAGCAGTACTTC. Its protein product is CAISLQGANYEQYF. The V call is TRBV10-3, the J call TRBJ2-7; 9 bases are shared with TRBD1. J was trimmed by 3 bases and V by 6 bases; bases with no gene match: 6. Germline CDR1 is ENHRY and CDR2 is SYGVKD. The CDR3 contains 14 residues.

The rearrangement joins TRBV27 to TRBJ1-2, with D hard to call. Trimming took off 0 bases at V and 8 bases at J, with 16 bases between the two ends. Germline V lookup: CDR1 MNHEY, CDR2 SMNVEV (reference sequence). The CDR3 sequence is 15 residues long. The CDR3 loop is CASSLSSAESGGYTF. In DNA form, the CDR3 reads TGTGCCAGCAGTTTATCCAGCGCGGAATCGGGCGGCTACACCTTC.

The chain carries TRBV20-1 and TRBJ1-5, with TRBD1 as a possible D gene (6 bases). The ends were cut back, 2 bases at V and 5 bases at J, with 16 bases in the middle. The CDR3 sequence is 15 residues long. Germline values: CDR1 DFQATT, CDR2 SNEGSKA (reference sequence). The CDR3 DNA sequence: TGCAGTGCTAGATTCCCGGGGGCGGATCATCAGCCCCAGCATTTT. Protein product: CSARFPGADHQPQHF.

The genes are TRBV3-1 and TRBJ2-2, with 7 bases identical to TRBD1. With 4 bases clipped from V and 10 bases from J, the junction kept 9 bases outside the gene matches. The length of the CDR3 is 14 residues. In germline, CDR1 is LGHDT, CDR2 YNNKEL (reference sequence). The CDR3 loop reads CASSRRDSPPELFF. DNA of the CDR3: TGTGCCAGCAGCCGACGGGACAGCCCTCCGGAGCTGTTTTTT.

The chain couples TRBV11-2 to TRBJ2-1; 11 bases align to TRBD2. The CDR3 consists of 15 residues. Germline CDR1 and CDR2: SGHAT and FQNNGV. The V gene end was trimmed by 5 bases and the J gene end by 7 bases; junction bases not matched to a gene: 7. The CDR3 bases are TGTGCCAGCAGCCTAATAGCGGGGGGGCTTAATGAGCAGTTCTTC. Protein: CASSLIAGGLNEQFF.

This clonotype appeared many times. The chain joins TRBV5-1 to TRBJ2-1, with D hard to call. The V end was cut by 4 bases, the J end by 2 bases, with 19 bases between. CDR1 is SGHRS, CDR2 YFSETQ, per germline. CDR3 size: 17 residues. The CDR3 protein is CASSGRPTRPTYNEQFF. The CDR3 DNA sequence: TGCGCCAGCAGCGGACGCCCGACCCGTCCCACCTACAATGAGCAGTTCTTC.

This clonotype was recorded a few times. The J gene is TRBJ2-3, the V gene TRBV11-3; D possibly corresponds to TRBD2 (5 bases). Trimming left V 0 bases short and J 0 bases short, with 10 bases between. The CDR3 extends over 16 amino acids. The V gene's germline CDR1 is SGHNT and CDR2 YENEEA. CDR3 loop: CASSLESGSSTDTQYF. CDR3 sequence (DNA): TGTGCCAGCAGCTTAGAGAGCGGATCTAGCACAGATACGCAGTATTTT.

The V call is TRBV25-1, the J call TRBJ1-1; 7 nucleotides match TRBD1. Germline V lookup: CDR1 MGHDK, CDR2 SYGVNS. Trimming cost V 7 bases and J 9 bases; bases outside gene matches: 11. This CDR3 region has 13 residues. DNA for the CDR3: TGTGCCAGCATCGACGACAGGGTACCTAAAGCTTTCTTT. This gives the protein CASIDDRVPKAFF.

As for this clonotype: A much larger clone is a single base away; this may be a read error. The chain has TRBV3-1 and TRBJ2-1; 11 nucleotides agree with TRBD2. This CDR3 has 17 amino acids. From germline, CDR1 is LGHDT and CDR2 YNNKEL (reference sequence). CDR3 DNA sequence: TGTGCCAGCAGCCCACGTGGCCTAGCGGGGGGTCAGAATGAGCGGTTCTTC. It is translated as CASSPRGLAGGQNERFF.